Below, 31 T cell receptor beta chains from the same sample are listed, as sequenced in a study of blood T cell repertoires in COVID-19. Libraries were prepared by immunoSEQ multiplex PCR; TCRdb keeps only in-frame clonotypes and omits some of them. The table includes tens of thousands of clones, 88% detected once. The sequenced sample was PBMCs or T cells enriched from blood (not recorded which). These receptors all stem from a woman in her 40s who had recovered from COVID-19.

The V gene is TRBV12-5, the J gene TRBJ2-3; 16 bases align to TRBD2. Germline CDR1 is LGHNT and CDR2 is FRNRAP. V was clipped by 4 bases and J by 2 bases; unmatched bases: 18. There are 22 residues in the CDR3. Here the CDR3 DNA reads TGTGCTAGTGGTTCGCCTCCATCCGGGACTAGCGGGGGGGCCGTTCCCACAGATACGCAGTATTTT. Protein sequence: CASGSPPSGTSGGAVPTDTQYF.

This sequence joins TRBV19 and TRBJ1-1; 7 nucleotides line up with TRBD1. Germline trimming cut 3 bases from V and 4 bases from J; bases unmatched to any gene: 5. The CDR3 has 14 amino acids. Germline-derived CDR1 and CDR2 are LNHDA and SQIVND (reference sequence). For the CDR3, the DNA is TGTGCCAGTAGTATTGCAGGGGGGAGCACTGAAGCTTTCTTT. Encoded protein: CASSIAGGSTEAFF.

The V call is TRBV4-1, the J call TRBJ2-5; 8 bases line up with TRBD2. V trimming: 1 base; J trimming: 3 bases; junction bases outside the gene matches: 4. The CDR3 runs 15 residues. Germline V gene lookup returns CDR1 MGHRA and CDR2 YSYEKL. CDR3 loop: CASSQVTGGEETQYF. The CDR3 bases are TGCGCCAGCAGCCAAGTGACGGGGGGGGAAGAGACCCAGTACTTC.

The chain uses TRBV10-2 and TRBJ2-5; no firm D call. The V end was cut by 5 bases, the J end by 2 bases, with 6 bases between. Germline V lookup: CDR1 WSHSY, CDR2 SAAADI. This CDR3 is 12 amino acids long. CDR3 amino acids: CASSIRQETQYF. The CDR3 DNA is TGCGCCAGCAGTATACGGCAAGAGACCCAGTACTTC.

The rearrangement links TRBV11-2 to TRBJ2-2; D may be TRBD1 (6 bases). Trimming stripped 5 bases from V and 7 bases from J, with 17 bases between. Germline V gene data show CDR1 as SGHAT and CDR2 as FQNNGV. The CDR3 length is 15 residues. CDR3 sequence reads: CASSPGSDSLGELFF. The CDR3 DNA reads as TGTGCCAGCAGCCCCGGATCGGACAGTCTCGGGGAGCTGTTTTTT.

V and J are TRBV5-1 and TRBJ2-4; TRBD1 agrees at 7 bases. The CDR3 length is 15 residues. J was trimmed by 0 bases and V by 3 bases; bases with no gene match: 3. Per germline, CDR1 SGHRS and CDR2 YFSETQ. The CDR3 bases are TGCGCCAGCAGCTCCGGACAGGTAGCCAAAAACATTCAGTACTTC. Protein: CASSSGQVAKNIQYF.

The chain links TRBV11-2 to TRBJ2-4, with D unresolved. The CDR3 extends over 15 amino acids. Looked up from germline, CDR1 is SGHAT and CDR2 is FQNNGV. V dropped 7 bases and J dropped 0 bases, with 13 bases sitting between them. The CDR3 region is CASTLNSLAKNIQYF. The CDR3 DNA follows: TGTGCCAGCACCCTGAATTCACTAGCCAAAAACATTCAGTACTTC.

The chain is built from TRBV10-3 and TRBJ2-7; TRBD2 agrees at 15 bases. After removal of 4 bases from V and 7 bases from J, the junction contained 5 bases not matched to a gene. This CDR3 has 15 amino acids. The germline V gene encodes CDR1 ENHRY and CDR2 SYGVKD. CDR3 residues: CAISGTSGGAGEQYF. DNA of the CDR3: TGTGCCATCAGTGGGACTAGCGGGGGGGCCGGGGAGCAGTACTTC.

This clone was seen once. CDR3: CASSVETGNYEQYF. The CDR3 DNA reads TGTGCCAGCAGCGTAGAAACCGGGAACTACGAGCAGTACTTC. The chain recombines TRBV9 with TRBJ2-7; TRBD2 might be the D (5 bases). Looked up from germline, CDR1 is SGDLS and CDR2 is YYNGEE. The CDR3 consists of 14 residues. V shed 0 bases and J shed 3 bases, with 10 bases lying between them.

The V gene is TRBV9, the J gene TRBJ2-5; 10 bases map to TRBD1. Trimming removed 3 bases from V and 5 bases from J; junction bases left unmatched: 10. CDR1 and CDR2 from the germline V gene are SGDLS and YYNGEE. This CDR3 contains 16 residues. CDR3 nucleotide sequence: TGTGCCAGCAGCGCCCCCGGGACAGGGGAGCAGGAGACCCAGTACTTC. This translates into CASSAPGTGEQETQYF.

The chain couples TRBV6-1 to TRBJ2-3, with D unclear. CDR1 and CDR2 from the germline V gene are MNHNS and SASEGT. Trimming removed 3 bases from V and 3 bases from J, with 4 bases in between. The CDR3 has 12 amino acids. CDR3 region: CASSDRTDTQYF. The DNA of the CDR3 is TGTGCCAGCAGTGACAGGACAGATACGCAGTATTTT.

V usage is TRBV29-1 and J usage is TRBJ1-1; no clear D. CDR1 SQVTM and CDR2 ANQGSEA come from the germline V gene. V gave up 1 base and J gave up 0 bases, with 9 bases separating them. This CDR3 has 14 amino acids. Here the CDR3 reads CSVEGVAVNTEAFF. CDR3 DNA: TGCAGCGTTGAAGGGGTAGCGGTGAACACTGAAGCTTTCTTT.

The chain recombines TRBV6-5 with TRBJ2-7; perhaps TRBD1 as D (5 bases). The germline V and J ends were trimmed by 3 bases and 5 bases, with 14 bases remaining between them. The CDR3 sequence is 14 residues long. CDR1 and CDR2 from the germline V gene are MNHEY and SVGAGI. The CDR3 protein is CASSYVNRPHEQYF. CDR3 DNA sequence: TGTGCCAGCAGTTATGTCAACAGGCCCCACGAGCAGTACTTC.

This clone appeared a single time. The gene calls are TRBV19 and TRBJ1-2, with 7 bases lining up with TRBD1. Germline CDR1 is LNHDA and CDR2 is SQIVND (reference sequence). V lost 7 bases and J lost 2; bases outside the gene matches: 1. CDR3 length: 12 amino acids. The CDR3 sequence is CASTTGNYGYTF. DNA of the CDR3: TGTGCCAGTACGACAGGGAACTATGGCTACACCTTC.

CDR3 loop: CASSQDDRVYGYTF. The CDR3 DNA sequence: TGTGCCAGCAGCCAGGACGACAGGGTCTATGGCTACACCTTC. The J gene is TRBJ1-2, the V gene TRBV3-1 (or the pseudogene TRBV3-2); the match to TRBD1 covers 7 bases. Germline CDR1 LGHDT, CDR2 YNNKEL (reference sequence). This CDR3 spans 14 amino acids. V was pared by 3 bases and J by 4 bases, with 5 bases of the junction left unmatched.

The chain links TRBV4-1 to TRBJ2-5; a weak D match, TRBD2 (5 bases). Germline-derived CDR1 and CDR2 are MGHRA and YSYEKL. The CDR3 loop spans 13 amino acids. Trimming cost V 4 bases and J 1 base, with 7 bases left between them. The CDR3 sequence is CASSPAGQETQYF. Here the CDR3 DNA reads TGCGCCAGCAGCCCCGCGGGCCAAGAGACCCAGTACTTC.

This clone was observed a single time. The rearrangement uses TRBV7-9 and TRBJ1-2; perhaps TRBD1 as D (6 bases). V was trimmed by 4 bases and J by 7 bases, leaving 10 bases between them. CDR1 and CDR2 (germline): SEHNR, FQNEAQ (reference sequence). The CDR3 extends over 12 amino acids. The CDR3 sequence: CASSSGAGGYTF. The CDR3 nucleotides are TGTGCCAGCAGCTCAGGGGCTGGTGGCTACACCTTC.

The chain uses TRBV6-5 and TRBJ2-5; the D gene is possibly TRBD1 (6 bases). Germline-derived CDR1 and CDR2 are MNHEY and SVGAGI. CDR3 length: 15 amino acids. The V end lost 7 bases, the J end lost 0 bases, and 15 bases lay between the germline ends. CDR3 in DNA: TGTGCCAGCACCACTAACCCAGGGGACCAAGAGACCCAGTACTTC. Translating gives CASTTNPGDQETQYF.

The chain recombines TRBV4-1 with TRBJ2-7; 8 nucleotides line up with TRBD1. V trimming: 5 bases; J trimming: 2 bases; junction bases outside the gene matches: 11. This CDR3 contains 16 residues. Germline V CDR1 and CDR2: MGHRA, YSYEKL. CDR3 coding DNA: TGCGCCAGCAGCGACGAAGGGGGGACAGGACCCTACGAGCAGTACTTC. Protein: CASSDEGGTGPYEQYF.

This clone is a singleton in its sample. This chain links TRBV19 with TRBJ2-3; TRBD1 matches 10 bases. CDR1 and CDR2 from the germline V gene are LNHDA and SQIVND (reference sequence). V lost 11 bases and J lost 4; bases outside the gene matches: 6. This CDR3 has 13 amino acids. CDR3 in amino acids: CAGRDRGSDTQYF. In DNA form, the CDR3 reads TGTGCCGGCCGGGACAGGGGCTCAGATACGCAGTATTTT.

The chain recombines TRBV21-1 with TRBJ2-3; the D call in the table, TRBD1, was not verified against the DNA. TRBV21-1 is recorded as a pseudogene. The CDR3 length is 18 residues. The chain's CDR3 is CASSKVPPWQASTDTQYF. CDR3 nucleotide sequence: TGTGCCAGCAGCAAAGTCCCGCCATGGCAGGCTAGCACAGATACGCAGTATTTT.

The chain uses TRBV3-1 (or the pseudogene TRBV3-2) and TRBJ2-3; 9 bases line up with TRBD2. The J segment lost 3 bases and the V segment lost 0 bases, leaving 10 bases of the junction unmatched. The CDR3 is 18 amino acids. Germline CDR1 and CDR2: LGHDT and YNNKEL (reference sequence). The CDR3 DNA reads as TGTGCCAGCAGCCAAGATGATTTTGCGGGGGGGCCTACAGATACGCAGTATTTT. Translating gives CASSQDDFAGGPTDTQYF.

The V and J genes are TRBV11-3 and TRBJ1-1; 8 nucleotides align to TRBD1. The V segment lost 5 bases and the J segment 0 bases; nucleotides outside the gene matches: 5. The CDR3 extends over 15 amino acids. Germline CDR1 and CDR2: SGHNT and YENEEA. CDR3 in DNA: TGTGCCAGCAGCAACCACAGGGGGGTGAACACTGAAGCTTTCTTT. Translated: CASSNHRGVNTEAFF.

The chain recombines TRBV7-3 with TRBJ2-1, with TRBD2 matching over 12 bases. The CDR3 is 16 residues long. Germline trimming cut 8 bases from V and 1 base from J; bases unmatched to any gene: 6. CDR1 SGHTA and CDR2 FQGTGA come from the germline V gene. This CDR3 reads CASSLAGGWSYNEQFF. CDR3 in DNA: TGTGCCAGCTCCCTAGCGGGGGGGTGGTCCTACAATGAGCAGTTCTTC.

The chain uses TRBV10-2 and TRBJ2-7; 10 nucleotides align to TRBD2. The ends lost 7 bases at V and 4 bases at J; junction bases unmatched: 7. The CDR3 contains 14 residues. Germline V gene data show CDR1 as WSHSY and CDR2 as SAAADI. The CDR3, as DNA: TGCGCCAGCAATATAGCGGGGGGTCCATACGAGCAGTACTTC. This gives the protein CASNIAGGPYEQYF.

This clone was recorded only once. The genes are TRBV15 and TRBJ1-2, with 9 bases identical to TRBD1. Germline lookup yields CDR1 LNHNV and CDR2 YYDKDF (reference sequence). The CDR3 is made up of 15 amino acids. The ends lost 1 base at V and 5 bases at J; junction bases unmatched: 5. CDR3 amino acids: CATSRGKQGAYGYTF. CDR3 coding DNA: TGTGCCACCAGCAGAGGAAAACAGGGGGCTTATGGCTACACCTTC.

This chain connects TRBV11-2 to TRBJ2-3, with D possibly TRBD2 on 5 matching bases. The germline CDR1 and CDR2 sequences are SGHAT and FQNNGV. CDR3 size: 12 residues. V lost 2 bases, J lost 8 bases, and 8 bases lay in between. CDR3 sequence: CASSLLEVTQYF. For the CDR3, the DNA is TGTGCCAGCAGCTTACTGGAGGTTACGCAGTATTTT.

The V and J genes are TRBV7-9 and TRBJ1-1, with TRBD1 identical over 8 bases. J was trimmed by 3 bases and V by 1 base; bases with no gene match: 4. The length of the CDR3 is 15 residues. CDR1 is SEHNR and CDR2 is FQNEAQ in the germline V gene (reference sequence). The CDR3 spells CASSLGTGRHTEAFF. CDR3 DNA sequence: TGTGCCAGCAGCTTAGGGACAGGGAGGCACACTGAAGCTTTCTTT. The whole variable domain, filled in from reference TRBV7-9 and TRBJ1-1, reads DTGVSQNPRHKITKRGQNVTFRCDPISEHNRLYWYRQTLGQGPEFLTYFQNEAQLEKSRLLSDRFSAERPKGSFSTLEIQRTEQGDSAMYLCASSLGTGRHTEAFFGQGTRLTVV.

The gene calls are TRBV18 and TRBJ2-7; 9 bases align to TRBD1. CDR1 KGHSH and CDR2 LQKENI come from the germline V gene. V was pared by 3 bases and J by 6 bases, with 0 bases of the junction left unmatched. CDR3 length equals 12 residues. The CDR3 nucleotides read TGTGCCAGCTCACCGACAGGGGGCGAGCAGTACTTC. Translation gives CASSPTGGEQYF.

The chain links TRBV14 to TRBJ1-2, with a tentative D call TRBD1 (6 bases). The CDR3 length is 14 residues. Germline V gene lookup returns CDR1 SGHDN and CDR2 FVKESK. Between the trimmed V and J ends, which lost 1 base and 4 bases, there was a span of 10 bases. The CDR3 loop is CASSQGAGAYGYTF. CDR3 coding DNA: TGTGCCAGCAGCCAAGGAGCAGGGGCCTATGGCTACACCTTC.

This clone was seen a few times. The chain couples TRBV7-8 to TRBJ1-1, with a possible D match to TRBD1 (5 bases). The V gene lost 1 base and the J gene lost 0 bases, with 9 bases spanning the gap. Germline V lookup: CDR1 SGHVS, CDR2 FQNEAQ. This CDR3 region has 15 residues. As DNA, the CDR3 is TGTGCCAGCAGCTTAGTTTACAGGTTGAACACTGAAGCTTTCTTT. Its protein product is CASSLVYRLNTEAFF.